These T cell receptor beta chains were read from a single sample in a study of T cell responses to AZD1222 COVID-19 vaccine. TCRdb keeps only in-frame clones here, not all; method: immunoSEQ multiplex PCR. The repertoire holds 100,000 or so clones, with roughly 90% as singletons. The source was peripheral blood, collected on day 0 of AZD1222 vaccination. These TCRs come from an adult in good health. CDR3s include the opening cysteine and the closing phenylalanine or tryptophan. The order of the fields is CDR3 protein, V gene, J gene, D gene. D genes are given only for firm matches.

CASSQALIDTQYF	TRBV14	TRBJ2-3	NA
CASSLDVDRARMDGYTF	TRBV5-1	TRBJ1-2	TRBD1
CSVETSGAAYNEQFF	TRBV29-1	TRBJ2-1	TRBD2
CASSRPGTGYMAYEQYF	TRBV28	TRBJ2-7	TRBD1
CASSLKGGSTGELFF	TRBV5-1	TRBJ2-2	NA
CASSLWEGQETQYF	TRBV13	TRBJ2-5	TRBD2
CASSQGLIETQYF	TRBV4-3	TRBJ2-5	NA
CASSSRGQGNTEAFF	TRBV5-1	TRBJ1-1	TRBD1
CASGPDTGELFF	TRBV5-1	TRBJ2-2	NA
CASTSIGNNQPQHF	TRBV19	TRBJ1-5	NA
CASSPSWGSAEAFF	TRBV18	TRBJ1-1	NA
CASRPAPGTTNEQFF	TRBV2	TRBJ2-1	TRBD2
CATRGQKVNQPQHF	TRBV15	TRBJ1-5	NA
CASSIDDSANYGYTF	TRBV19	TRBJ1-2	NA
CASTLDGSNYGYTF	TRBV5-4	TRBJ1-2	NA
CASSDPSGNFNEQFF	TRBV2	TRBJ2-1	TRBD2
CASSPGGSSYNEQFF	TRBV7-6	TRBJ2-1	NA
CASSHNPGELFF	TRBV3-1/TRBV3-2	TRBJ2-2	NA